The 30 T cell receptor beta chains presented below share a single source sample, sequenced in a study of PD-1 blockade in classical Hodgkin lymphoma. The sample's time point: cycle 4 day 1 (C4D1), after around six weeks of nivolumab. Each patient experienced a relapse that followed autologous stem cell transplantation, and brentuximab vedotin exposure varied. Sequenced by immunoSEQ multiplex PCR; TCRdb stores in-frame clones only, minus some. In the table there are approximately 52,000 clones, roughly 86% of which are singletons. Sample: peripheral blood mononuclear cells (PBMCs), taken before the fourth cycle of nivolumab. The receptors come from a human donor with classical Hodgkin lymphoma.

The chain combines TRBV7-3 with TRBJ2-1; 7 nucleotides line up with TRBD2. This CDR3 has 16 residues. After removal of 5 bases from V and 10 bases from J, the junction contained 17 bases not matched to a gene. Germline values: CDR1 SGHTA, CDR2 FQGTGA. The CDR3 region has the DNA TGTGCCAGCAGCCCCGAGGGGCTAGCGGCCCCCCTCGAGCAGTTCTTC. It is translated as CASSPEGLAAPLEQFF.

This clone was seen just once. The chain joins TRBV6-5 to TRBJ2-7, with TRBD2 matching over 7 bases. Germline CDR1 MNHEY, CDR2 SVGAGI. CDR3 length: 15 residues. The ends lost 7 bases at V and 3 bases at J; junction bases unmatched: 12. CDR3 DNA sequence: TGTGCCAGCACTAAAACCCGGGACTACCTCTACGAGCAGTACTTC. This gives the protein CASTKTRDYLYEQYF.

The rearrangement joins TRBV7-8 to TRBJ2-5; TRBD1 matches at 10 bases. Germline assignment: CDR1 SGHVS and CDR2 FQNEAQ. J lost 4 bases, V lost 7 bases, and 18 bases had no gene match. The CDR3 is 18 amino acids. Here the CDR3 reads CASTRDVTGTGDGETQYF. The DNA for the CDR3 is TGTGCCAGCACCCGAGACGTAACCGGGACAGGGGATGGAGAGACCCAGTACTTC.

The chain couples TRBV19 to TRBJ2-1; D might be TRBD1 (5 bases). V was clipped by 4 bases and J by 1 base, with 8 bases between them. The CDR3 is 14 amino acids. CDR1 and CDR2 (germline): LNHDA, SQIVND (reference sequence). CDR3 in DNA: TGTGCCAGTAGTAAGGGGATTTCCTACAATGAGCAGTTCTTC. Protein sequence: CASSKGISYNEQFF.

The V and J genes are TRBV19 and TRBJ1-2; TRBD1 matches 9 bases. Germline CDR1 and CDR2: LNHDA and SQIVND (reference sequence). The V and J ends lost 8 bases and 5 bases, in that order; junction bases with no gene match: 9. The CDR3 is 14 residues long. CDR3: CASGPGTGPYGYTF. CDR3 DNA sequence: TGTGCCAGTGGCCCCGGGACAGGGCCGTATGGCTACACCTTC. Together with reference TRBV19 and TRBJ1-2, the CDR3 gives the full variable domain: DGGITQSPKYLFRKEGQNVTLSCEQNLNHDAMYWYRQDPGQGLRLIYYSQIVNDFQKGDIAEGYSVSREKKESFPLTVTSAQKNPTAFYLCASGPGTGPYGYTFGSGTRLTVV.

The table lists this clone with a count of one. The chain has TRBV29-1 and TRBJ2-3; TRBD2 is a possible D gene (6 bases). The germline V gene encodes CDR1 SQVTM and CDR2 ANQGSEA. The V end was cut by 3 bases, the J end by 3 bases, with 16 bases between. The CDR3 contains 15 residues. CDR3: CSVDGSGAQTDTQYF. In DNA form, the CDR3 reads TGCAGCGTTGATGGTAGCGGAGCTCAGACAGATACGCAGTATTTT.

The chain combines TRBV7-6 with TRBJ1-3; D is ambiguous. The V gene's germline CDR1 is SGHVS and CDR2 FNYEAQ. The V and J ends lost 2 bases and 2 bases respectively, with 10 bases between them. The CDR3 is 15 amino acids. CDR3 protein: CASSLFVGAGNTIYF. The DNA of the CDR3 is TGTGCCAGCAGCTTATTTGTAGGAGCTGGAAACACCATATATTTT.

This clone was detected only once. The V gene is TRBV19, the J gene TRBJ1-5; 7 bases line up with TRBD1. The germline V gene encodes CDR1 LNHDA and CDR2 SQIVND (reference sequence). The CDR3 contains 14 residues. V lost 7 bases to trimming and J lost 6 bases; unmatched junction nucleotides: 9. CDR3 coding DNA: TGTGCCAGTACCCCAGACAGGGTCGGTCAGCCCCAGCATTTT. It codes for CASTPDRVGQPQHF.

The chain couples TRBV7-2 to TRBJ2-5; possible D gene TRBD2, 7 bases. The CDR3 covers 14 residues. The germline V and J ends were trimmed by 5 bases and 5 bases, with 15 bases remaining between them. In germline, CDR1 is SGHTA, CDR2 FQGNSA. The CDR3 loop is CASSLGGGGETQYF. DNA of the CDR3: TGTGCCAGCAGCCTAGGGGGGGGAGGGGAGACCCAGTACTTC.

V gene TRBV28 combines with J gene TRBJ1-4, with 7 bases identical to TRBD1. This CDR3 is built from 14 residues. Per the germline V gene, CDR1 is MDHEN and CDR2 is SYDVKM. With 3 bases clipped from V and 6 bases from J, the junction kept 4 bases outside the gene matches. As DNA, the CDR3 is TGTGCCAGCAGTTTTCCAGGGGGGGATGAAAAACTGTTTTTT. This translates into CASSFPGGDEKLFF.

The chain is built from TRBV5-8 and TRBJ1-4; no clear D gene. The V gene lost 0 bases and the J gene lost 7 bases, with 13 bases spanning the gap. The CDR3 runs 15 residues. Per the germline V gene, CDR1 is SGHTS and CDR2 is YDEGEE. The CDR3 region is CASSLGDKSFEKLFF. The CDR3 nucleotides are TGTGCCAGCAGCTTGGGTGACAAGAGCTTTGAAAAACTGTTTTTT.

As concerns this clone: At one boundary the junction diverges from the germline segment, which might be a read error. V is TRBV7-7 and J is TRBJ2-5; 8 nucleotides align to TRBD1. Looked up from germline, CDR1 is SSHAT and CDR2 is FNYEAQ (reference sequence). The CDR3 totals 16 residues. The DNA for the CDR3 is TGTGCTAGCAGCTTAGGCTCGGCAGGGGGCCTGGAGACCCAGTACTTC. As protein: CASSLGSAGGLETQYF.

This chain connects TRBV11-2 to TRBJ2-1; 9 bases are shared with TRBD2. The CDR3 spans 16 residues. CDR1 and CDR2 from the germline V gene are SGHAT and FQNNGV. V shed 4 bases, J shed 5 bases, and the junction held 9 bases outside the gene matches. CDR3 sequence: CASSYRVAGAHNEQFF. CDR3 DNA sequence: TGTGCCAGCAGCTACCGAGTAGCGGGGGCCCACAATGAGCAGTTCTTC.

J is TRBJ1-1 and V is TRBV27; D may be TRBD1 (5 bases). Germline V gives CDR1 MNHEY, CDR2 SMNVEV (reference sequence). The length of the CDR3 is 14 residues. V lost 5 bases to trimming and J lost 1 base, with 11 bases between them. The CDR3 DNA sequence: TGTGCCAGCAGTACCTGGGACGGGAACACTGAAGCTTTCTTT. Its translation is CASSTWDGNTEAFF.

The CDR3 region has the DNA TGTGCCAGCAGCTCCTTAAAGAAGCCCCAGCATTTT. Its protein is CASSSLKKPQHF. The gene calls are TRBV7-9 and TRBJ1-5, with unresolved D. The germline V gene encodes CDR1 SEHNR and CDR2 FQNEAQ (reference sequence). Trimming cost V 4 bases and J 8 bases, with 9 bases left between them. The CDR3 runs 12 residues.

Comments on this clone: This sample also contains other DNA sequences that code for the same CDR3. The chain uses TRBV9 and TRBJ2-1; D is ambiguous. Trimming pared 3 bases from V and 6 bases from J, leaving 1 base between. CDR1 and CDR2 from the germline V gene are SGDLS and YYNGEE. There are 10 residues in the CDR3. This chain's CDR3 is CASSGNEQFF. The CDR3 DNA is TGTGCCAGCAGCGGCAATGAGCAGTTCTTC.

This rearrangement joins TRBV11-2 to TRBJ2-5; the D gene is possibly TRBD2 (6 bases). This CDR3 spans 14 amino acids. Germline V gene sequence: CDR1 SGHAT, CDR2 FQNNGV. V lost 4 bases, J lost 5 bases, and 14 bases lay in between. The CDR3 reads CASSSLANLETQYF. The DNA for the CDR3 is TGTGCCAGCAGCTCACTAGCCAATCTGGAGACCCAGTACTTC.

The J gene is TRBJ2-1, the V gene TRBV27, with 9 bases that match TRBD1. The V gene end was trimmed by 8 bases and the J gene end by 8 bases; junction bases not matched to a gene: 7. CDR1 MNHEY and CDR2 SMNVEV come from the germline V gene (reference sequence). The CDR3 runs to 13 residues. CDR3 coding DNA: TGTGCCAGCGGAAATACAGGGGGCGATGAGCAGTTCTTC. Its translation is CASGNTGGDEQFF.

V usage is TRBV6-1 and J usage is TRBJ2-7; the D is unclear. The CDR3 has 14 amino acids. Germline values: CDR1 MNHNS, CDR2 SASEGT. V shed 3 bases and J shed 5 bases, with 14 bases lying between them. As DNA, the CDR3 is TGTGCCAGCAGTGAGCGGTGGGGTCGAGACGAGCAGTACTTC. Translated: CASSERWGRDEQYF.

This clone has more than one count but fewer than ten. V gene TRBV7-2 combines with J gene TRBJ1-6; unclear D gene. Germline loops: CDR1 SGHTA, CDR2 FQGNSA. The V and J ends lost 0 bases and 10 bases respectively, with 7 bases between them. CDR3 length: 13 amino acids. As DNA, the CDR3 is TGTGCCAGCAGCTTAGCAGGAGCCTCACCCCTCCACTTT. This translates into CASSLAGASPLHF.

This clone was found once. CDR3 protein: CASSSIGGSGNTIYF. The CDR3 DNA reads TGTGCCAGCAGCTCAATCGGGGGATCTGGAAACACCATATATTTT. V is TRBV5-4 and J is TRBJ1-3; D is possibly TRBD1 (5 bases). Deletions cut 3 bases from V and 1 base from J, with 11 bases between. This CDR3 spans 15 amino acids. Germline V gene data show CDR1 as SGHNT and CDR2 as YYREEE (reference sequence).

The rearrangement links TRBV13 to TRBJ2-5; a weak D match, TRBD2 (6 bases). CDR1 and CDR2 (germline): PRHDT, FYEKMQ (reference sequence). This CDR3 has 15 residues. The V end was cut by 5 bases, the J end by 5 bases, with 18 bases between. CDR3 sequence reads: CASSDSRAGGETQYF. Written as DNA, the CDR3 is TGTGCCAGCAGCGACAGTAGGGCCGGAGGGGAGACCCAGTACTTC.

The chain employs TRBV7-2 and TRBJ2-3; TRBD2 aligns across 7 bases. The CDR3 consists of 17 residues. Trimming cost V 5 bases and J 5 bases; bases outside gene matches: 16. Per the germline V gene, CDR1 is SGHTA and CDR2 is FQGNSA. The DNA of the CDR3 is TGTGCCAGCAGCCCCGCCTATGGGCGGGAGTATCAAGATACGCAGTATTTT. It translates to CASSPAYGREYQDTQYF. The full variable domain, rest sourced from reference TRBV7-2 and TRBJ2-3, is GAGVSQSPSNKVTEKGKDVELRCDPISGHTALYWYRQSLGQGLEFLIYFQGNSAPDKSGLPSDRFSAERTGGSVSTLTIQRTQQEDSAVYLCASSPAYGREYQDTQYFGPGTRLTVL.

J is TRBJ2-7 and V is TRBV27, with TRBD2 identical over 7 bases. Unmatched junction bases numbered 8, after V lost 2 bases and J lost 7 bases. Germline V CDR1 and CDR2: MNHEY, SMNVEV (reference sequence). The CDR3 sequence is 14 residues long. CDR3 DNA: TGTGCCAGCAGTTTAAGAGCGGGAAAGGGTGAGCAGTACTTC. It encodes CASSLRAGKGEQYF.

The chain uses TRBV5-1 and TRBJ2-3; 10 bases are a match to TRBD2. V lost 0 bases, J lost 1 base, and 5 bases stayed unmatched. The CDR3 extends over 17 amino acids. Germline V gene lookup returns CDR1 SGHRS and CDR2 YFSETQ. The CDR3 DNA follows: TGCGCCAGCAGCTTGGCAGGACTAGCGGACCGCACAGATACGCAGTATTTT. It encodes CASSLAGLADRTDTQYF.

The chain carries TRBV7-2 and TRBJ2-3; TRBD2 might be the D (6 bases). Trimming cost V 2 bases and J 2 bases, with 14 bases left between them. The CDR3 is 16 amino acids. Germline assignment: CDR1 SGHTA and CDR2 FQGNSA. CDR3 protein: CASSLRYGGDTDTQYF. The CDR3 nucleotides are TGTGCCAGCAGCTTACGATACGGGGGAGACACAGATACGCAGTATTTT.

The chain carries TRBV9 and TRBJ2-3; 8 bases fit TRBD2. V lost 4 bases to trimming and J lost 3 bases; unmatched junction nucleotides: 10. CDR3 length: 16 residues. Germline lookup yields CDR1 SGDLS and CDR2 YYNGEE. The CDR3 reads CASSTSHGRATDTQYF. Written as DNA, the CDR3 is TGTGCCAGCAGCACTTCACACGGGAGGGCGACAGATACGCAGTATTTT.

This chain's CDR3 is CASSLTWAGANVLTF. Written as DNA, the CDR3 is TGTGCCAGCAGCCTTACATGGGCTGGGGCCAACGTCCTGACTTTC. The gene calls are TRBV27 and TRBJ2-6; no clear D. The germline V and J ends were trimmed by 6 bases and 2 bases, with 11 bases remaining between them. Germline CDR1 and CDR2: MNHEY and SMNVEV (reference sequence). This CDR3 is 15 amino acids long. Combining the CDR3 with reference TRBV27 and TRBJ2-6 gives the whole variable domain EAQVTQNPRYLITVTGKKLTVTCSQNMNHEYMSWYRQDPGLGLRQIYYSMNVEVTDKGDVPEGYKVSRKEKRNFPLILESPSPNQTSLYFCASSLTWAGANVLTFGAGSRLTVL.

This clone has just one count. This sequence joins TRBV7-9 and TRBJ2-7; 7 positions match TRBD1. Trimming at V came to 5 bases and at J to 0 bases, leaving 4 bases not matched to a gene. Germline CDR1 and CDR2: SEHNR and FQNEAQ (reference sequence). The CDR3 extends over 14 amino acids. The CDR3 reads CASSPGQSSYEQYF. The CDR3 DNA reads as TGTGCCAGCAGCCCGGGACAGAGCTCCTACGAGCAGTACTTC.

The chain recombines TRBV4-1 with TRBJ2-4, with D possibly being TRBD2 (6 bases). Trimming left V 1 base short and J 0 bases short, with 16 bases between. The CDR3 sequence is 18 residues long. Germline V gives CDR1 MGHRA, CDR2 YSYEKL. The CDR3 DNA reads as TGCGCCAGCAGCCAAGGTAGTGTGGCGGGACTAGCCAAAAACATTCAGTACTTC. This codes for CASSQGSVAGLAKNIQYF.